Described below is a single T cell receptor beta chain sequence and its context. The antigen is unknown. This sample is part of a study of post-analysis software for immune sequencing data. Study overall: Relapsing-remitting, secondary progressive and progressive-relapsing multiple sclerosis were all included among the disease courses. Study-wide findings and caveats: Same-batch samples co-clustered strongly by F measure. Multiple sclerosis patients had significantly lower normalized Chao1 diversity than controls.

Unique molecular identifiers were built into the TCR beta cDNA libraries. TCRdb re-called the PCR reads through MiXCR, storing one row per CDR3 protein. The top ten hold roughly 4.9% of the sample, which has roughly 800,000 distinct CDR3 sequences, around 46% seen once. The source material was blood. This sequence was found in a girl aged 10 to 17 with multiple sclerosis.

The DNA for the CDR3 is TGCGCCAGCAGTCCCAGGGCTGAGGGGACTGAAGCTTTCTTT. Translating gives CASSPRAEGTEAFF. The V call is TRBV10-2, the J call TRBJ1-1; D might be TRBD1 (5 bases). Trimming cost V 5 bases and J 5 bases, with 15 bases left between them. This CDR3 contains 14 residues. Germline loops: CDR1 WSHSY, CDR2 SAAADI.